Listed below are T cell receptor beta chains from one sample, sequenced in a study of tumor-infiltrating lymphocytes in primary liver carcinoma. TCRdb itself ran the multiplex PCR reads through MiXCR, one entry per CDR3 protein. The sample consists of 50,000 to 70,000 distinct CDR3 sequences, over 65% of them appearing once. Sequencing was carried out using liver tumor tissue from sampling region 2. Source of these receptors: a man in his forties with primary liver carcinoma and hepatitis B virus infection. Both conserved end residues are part of each CDR3. Fields, in order: D gene, clone size, V gene, J gene, CDR3 length, CDR3 protein, CDR3 DNA. A D gene is named only where the DNA matches it firmly. Clone size is given for some rows only: seen once, a few or many times, or a class if the clone is expanded.

NA	NA	TRBV11-2	TRBJ2-7	15	CASSLTLVGAGEQYF	TGTGCCAGCAGCTTAACCCTAGTGGGGGCTGGCGAGCAGTACTTC
TRBD2	once	TRBV29-1	TRBJ2-7	16	CSAPGTSGRHSYEQYF	TGCAGCGCCCCGGGGACTAGCGGGAGGCACTCCTACGAGCAGTACTTC
NA	NA	TRBV6-5	TRBJ2-2	14	CPSSYGGLTGELFF	TGTCCCAGCAGTTATGGGGGTCTTACTGGGGAGCTGTTTTTT
TRBD2	NA	TRBV12-3/TRBV12-4	TRBJ2-5	13	CASSLRVGGTRYF	TGTGCCAGCAGTTTAAGGGTGGGGGGGACCCGGTACTTC
NA	once	TRBV11-2	TRBJ2-2	16	CASSLALGANAGELFF	TGTGCCAGCAGCTTAGCATTAGGGGCGAACGCCGGGGAGCTGTTTTTT
NA	NA	TRBV18	TRBJ2-3	15	CVSTPSPARTDTQYF	TGTGTCAGCACACCAAGCCCCGCGCGCACAGATACGCAGTATTTT
TRBD2	NA	TRBV29-1	TRBJ2-1	13	CSSGTSNWNEQFF	TGCAGCTCCGGGACTAGCAACTGGAATGAGCAGTTCTTC
TRBD1	few	TRBV6-1	TRBJ1-4	15	CASSVQGVTNEKLLF	TGTGCCAGCAGTGTACAGGGGGTAACCAATGAAAAACTGCTTTTT
NA	NA	TRBV6-2/TRBV6-3	TRBJ2-7	13	CASSREKWVERYF	TGTGCCAGCAGCAGGGAAAAATGGGTCGAGCGGTACTTC
NA	NA	TRBV10-3	TRBJ2-3	17	CATSETPLSGDADTQYF	TGTGCCACCAGTGAGACCCCACTATCGGGAGATGCAGATACGCAGTATTTT
TRBD2	NA	TRBV4-2	TRBJ2-7	18	CASSQNSPSSGRKYEQYF	TGTGCCAGCAGCCAAAACTCCCCGAGTAGCGGGAGGAAATACGAGCAGTACTTC
NA	NA	TRBV29-1	TRBJ2-3	12	CSVAPGADTQYF	TGCAGCGTTGCCCCGGGGGCAGATACGCAGTATTTT
TRBD1	NA	TRBV6-2/TRBV6-3	TRBJ2-3	16	CACSNGRGLHLDTQYF	TGTGCCTGTAGTAACGGCAGGGGGCTTCACCTAGATACGCAGTATTTT
NA	many	TRBV12-3/TRBV12-4	TRBJ1-5	13	CASSLTRDQPQHF	TGTGCCAGCAGTTTAACTCGGGATCAGCCCCAGCATTTT
NA	NA	TRBV29-1	TRBJ1-1	13	CSVEPRKEAEAFF	TGCAGCGTTGAACCAAGGAAGGAGGCTGAAGCTTTCTTT
TRBD2	NA	TRBV12-3/TRBV12-4	TRBJ2-1	18	CASSLPSLAGGESNEQFF	TGTGCCAGCAGTCTCCCCAGTCTCGCGGGAGGGGAGAGCAATGAGCAGTTCTTC
NA	NA	TRBV4-1	TRBJ2-1	18	CSSSQRLNGYQDYNEQFF	TGCTCCAGCAGCCAACGCTTAAATGGCTACCAAGACTACAATGAGCAGTTCTTC
NA	NA	TRBV11-1	TRBJ2-1	17	CASRNLLSTDTDNEQFF	TGTGCCAGCAGGAACCTACTTAGTACAGACACCGACAATGAACAGTTCTTC
NA	few	TRBV29-1	TRBJ2-5	13	CSVAGLGQETQYF	TGCAGCGTGGCAGGGTTGGGCCAAGAGACCCAGTACTTC
TRBD1	NA	TRBV11-2	TRBJ2-3	14	CASLPGQGPDTQYF	TGTGCCAGCTTACCCGGACAGGGGCCGGATACGCAGTATTTT
TRBD2	many	TRBV7-9	TRBJ2-4	15	CASSLGLADKNIQYF	TGTGCCAGCAGCCTCGGACTAGCAGACAAAAACATTCAGTACTTC
NA	NA	TRBV11-3	TRBJ2-7	15	CASSLEAGCGYEQYF	TGTGCCAGCAGCTTAGAGGCAGGGTGCGGTTACGAGCAGTATTTC
NA	NA	TRBV6-1	TRBJ1-2	13	CVSRTWTEGGYTF	TGTGTCAGCCGTACCTGGACAGAGGGTGGCTACACCTTC